Presented here are 5 T cell receptor beta chains from one specimen sequenced in a study of Graves' ophthalmopathy and Graves' hyperthyroidism. The authors amplified TCR beta CDR3 regions, and they did so from RNA transcripts for repertoire sequencing. Scientists carried out first-round RT-PCR using HTBI primers and then a second-round multiplex PCR. TCRdb independently ran MiXCR on the multiplex PCR reads; one entry per CDR3 protein. The sample has 20,000 to 30,000 distinct CDR3 sequences, about 50% seen once; the top ten hold under 8.5%. The sequencing sample was made of peripheral blood. The receptors derive from an adult woman with stable Graves' hyperthyroidism.

The sample holds a few counts of this clonotype. The chain links TRBV20-1 to TRBJ2-3; weak D call: TRBD2 (5 bases). Germline lookup yields CDR1 DFQATT and CDR2 SNEGSKA (reference sequence). The CDR3 spans 14 residues. V was trimmed by 0 bases and J by 0 bases, leaving 7 bases between them. This chain's CDR3 is CSARDCGSTDTQYF. The CDR3 coding sequence is TGCAGTGCTAGAGATTGCGGGAGCACAGATACGCAGTATTTT.

This clonotype was counted only a few times. A read error may account for a junction end that differs from germline. This sequence joins TRBV7-7 and TRBJ2-3; 7 bases align to TRBD1. This CDR3 contains 15 residues. The germline V gene encodes CDR1 SSHAT and CDR2 FNYEAQ (reference sequence). The CDR3 coding sequence is TGTGCTAGCAGCTCCGGACAGGTTAGCACAGATACGCAGTATTTT. It is translated as CASSSGQVSTDTQYF.

The genes are TRBV11-3 and TRBJ2-3; D call uncertain. Trimming cost V 5 bases and J 11 bases, with 17 bases left between them. This CDR3 is 13 amino acids long. Germline CDR1 is SGHNT and CDR2 is YENEEA. The CDR3, as DNA: TGTGCCAGCAGCGAAAGTCTTTACAATGAGCAGTATTTT. It is translated as CASSESLYNEQYF.

This clonotype was seen at least ten times. A read error is possible here, since a much larger clone lies one base away. V is TRBV12-3 or TRBV12-4 and J is TRBJ2-7; a weak D match, TRBD2 (6 bases). CDR3 length: 13 amino acids. Trimming left V 3 bases short and J 2 bases short, with 8 bases between. DNA for the CDR3: TGTGCCAGCAGTTTTGGCGGGGCCTACGAGCAGTACTTC. This encodes CASSFGGAYEQYF.

This rearrangement joins TRBV19 to TRBJ1-1; D unresolved. The CDR3 has 15 residues. Trimming removed 3 bases from V and 4 bases from J, with 15 bases in between. CDR1 is LNHDA, CDR2 SQIVND, per germline (reference sequence). The CDR3 nucleotides are TGTGCCAGTAGTATCCTCCCGGGTATGGGCACTGAAGCTTTCTTT. It is translated as CASSILPGMGTEAFF.